Shown below are 13 T cell receptor beta chains from a single sample sequenced in a study of blood T cell repertoires in COVID-19. Generated by immunoSEQ multiplex PCR, the TCRdb table keeps only in-frame clones and is missing some. Among some 100,000 clones, roughly nine tenths were seen once, and the ten largest hold approximately 1.6%. Sequencing was done on a sample of peripheral blood. These receptors all stem from a human donor with active COVID-19. The donor label of this sample is uncertain.

The chain joins TRBV5-1 to TRBJ2-7, with D uncertain. With 4 bases removed from V and 5 bases from J, the gap between germline ends came to 7 bases. CDR3 length: 11 amino acids. CDR1 is SGHRS, CDR2 YFSETQ, per germline. This chain's CDR3 is CASSKHHEQYF. For the CDR3, the DNA is TGCGCCAGCAGCAAGCACCACGAGCAGTACTTC.

About this clone: Other nucleotide sequences in the sample specify the same CDR3. The V call is TRBV7-2, the J call TRBJ2-3; 7 bases line up with TRBD2. Trimming took 3 bases from V and 4 from J; bases not matched to a gene: 4. The CDR3 loop spans 14 amino acids. Germline V gene data show CDR1 as SGHTA and CDR2 as FQGNSA. CDR3 sequence (DNA): TGTGCCAGCAGCTTGGGGGGGGGTCCAGATACGCAGTATTTT. Translation gives CASSLGGGPDTQYF.

This chain connects TRBV3-1 (or the pseudogene TRBV3-2) to TRBJ2-3, with 7 bases identical to TRBD1. The CDR3 is 17 residues long. After removal of 0 bases from V and 0 bases from J, the junction contained 6 bases not matched to a gene. The germline V gene encodes CDR1 LGHDT and CDR2 YNNKEL (reference sequence). CDR3 sequence reads: CASSQDNRGYSTDTQYF. In nucleotides, the CDR3 is TGTGCCAGCAGCCAAGATAACAGGGGATATAGCACAGATACGCAGTATTTT.

V is TRBV5-1 and J is TRBJ1-3; D is possibly TRBD1 (6 bases). The germline CDR1 and CDR2 sequences are SGHRS and YFSETQ. The V and J ends lost 3 bases and 6 bases respectively, with 10 bases between them. The CDR3 sequence is 13 residues long. The CDR3 nucleotides are TGCGCCAGCAGCTCGGGACACTCAAACACCATATATTTT. Translating it yields CASSSGHSNTIYF.

The CDR3 coding sequence is TGTGCCGGCGGACTTGGCAGGAGCTCTGGAAACACCATATATTTT. Its translation is CAGGLGRSSGNTIYF. This chain links TRBV6-5 with TRBJ1-3, with D unresolved. CDR3 length equals 15 residues. CDR1 and CDR2 from the germline V gene are MNHEY and SVGAGI. V shed 11 bases and J shed 0 bases, with 17 bases lying between them.

The V call is TRBV12-3 or TRBV12-4, the J call TRBJ2-5; possibly TRBD2 for D (6 bases). The CDR3 runs to 13 residues. V shed 2 bases and J shed 3 bases, with 7 bases lying between them. CDR3 DNA sequence: TGTGCCAGCAGTTTACGCGGGAAAGAGACCCAGTACTTC. It encodes CASSLRGKETQYF.

The J gene is TRBJ2-5, the V gene TRBV2; TRBD2 matches 10 bases. The CDR3 runs to 13 residues. Germline V gene lookup returns CDR1 SNHLY and CDR2 FYNNEI. Trimming cost V 7 bases and J 5 bases; bases outside gene matches: 4. CDR3 loop: CASKRGGLETQYF. Here the CDR3 DNA reads TGTGCCAGCAAGCGGGGGGGCCTGGAGACCCAGTACTTC.

The CDR3 nucleotides are TGTGCCAGCAGCGAAAGACAGGGGAACACTGAAGCTTTCTTT. It specifies CASSERQGNTEAFF. The rearrangement joins TRBV7-3 to TRBJ1-1; 7 bases are a match to TRBD1. This CDR3 is 14 amino acids long. Germline CDR1 is SGHTA and CDR2 is FQGTGA. Trimming took 5 bases from V and 1 from J; bases not matched to a gene: 4. Combining the CDR3 with reference TRBV7-3 and TRBJ1-1 gives the whole variable domain GAGVSQTPSNKVTEKGKYVELRCDPISGHTALYWYRQSLGQGPEFLIYFQGTGAADDSGLPNDRFFAVRPEGSVSTLKIQRTERGDSAVYLCASSERQGNTEAFFGQGTRLTVV.

This clone was picked up one time. The chain carries TRBV5-8 and TRBJ1-2; D possibly corresponds to TRBD1 (6 bases). The germline V gene encodes CDR1 SGHTS and CDR2 YDEGEE. The ends were cut back, 2 bases at V and 8 bases at J, with 16 bases in the middle. CDR3 length: 14 residues. This CDR3 is CASSFQGRWYGYTF. The CDR3, as DNA: TGTGCCAGCAGCTTCCAGGGGAGATGGTACGGCTACACCTTC.

The chain links TRBV18 to TRBJ2-5; tentative D call: TRBD2 (5 bases). This CDR3 has 13 residues. Deletions cut 2 bases from V and 4 bases from J, with 8 bases between. Per the germline V gene, CDR1 is KGHSH and CDR2 is LQKENI. The DNA for the CDR3 is TGTGCCAGCTCACCAAGCGGTCCAGAGACCCAGTACTTC. Translation gives CASSPSGPETQYF. Full variable domain (rest looked up from reference TRBV18 and TRBJ2-5): NAGVMQNPRHLVRRRGQEARLRCSPMKGHSHVYWYRQLPEEGLKFMVYLQKENIIDESGMPKERFSAEFPKEGPSILRIQQVVRGDSAAYFCASSPSGPETQYFGPGTRLLVL.

The chain uses TRBV4-3 and TRBJ1-5, with 10 bases lining up with TRBD1. The CDR3 extends over 17 amino acids. Trimming removed 4 bases from V and 7 bases from J; junction bases left unmatched: 13. Germline assignment: CDR1 LGHNA and CDR2 YSLEER. The CDR3 DNA reads TGCGCCAGCAGCCCCCAAGCCGATGACAGGGGGCGGCAGCCCCAGCATTTT. This translates into CASSPQADDRGRQPQHF.

The chain employs TRBV27 and TRBJ1-6; D is undetermined. The V end lost 3 bases, the J end lost 7 bases, and 16 bases lay between the germline ends. The CDR3 extends over 16 amino acids. Germline values: CDR1 MNHEY, CDR2 SMNVEV (reference sequence). CDR3 sequence (DNA): TGTGCCAGCAGTTTGAGGGTACAGCCTTTGAATTCACCCCTCCACTTT. It yields the protein CASSLRVQPLNSPLHF.

The genes are TRBV7-2 and TRBJ1-6; 8 nucleotides match TRBD1. Germline assignment: CDR1 SGHTA and CDR2 FQGNSA. Unmatched junction bases numbered 5, after V lost 1 base and J lost 9 bases. The CDR3 runs to 15 residues. CDR3 nucleotides: TGTGCCAGCAGCTTAGTGGGGACAGGATCTTCACCCCTCCACTTT. Translation: CASSLVGTGSSPLHF.